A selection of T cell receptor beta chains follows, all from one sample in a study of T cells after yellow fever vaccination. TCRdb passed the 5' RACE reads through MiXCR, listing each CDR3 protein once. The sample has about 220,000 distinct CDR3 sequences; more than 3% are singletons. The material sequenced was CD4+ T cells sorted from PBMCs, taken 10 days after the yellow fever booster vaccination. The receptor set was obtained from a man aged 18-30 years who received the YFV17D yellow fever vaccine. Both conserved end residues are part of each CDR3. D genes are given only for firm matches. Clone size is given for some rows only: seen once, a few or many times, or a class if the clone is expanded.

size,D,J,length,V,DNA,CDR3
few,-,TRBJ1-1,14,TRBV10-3,TGTGCCATCAGTTTCGCCAGCGGGAACACTGAAGCTTTCTTT,CAISFASGNTEAFF
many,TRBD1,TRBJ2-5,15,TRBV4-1,TGCGCCAGCAGCCAGGGGGACAGGGGCGCTGAGACCCAGTACTTC,CASSQGDRGAETQYF
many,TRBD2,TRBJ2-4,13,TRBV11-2,TGTGCCAGCAGCTTAGTGGGAGCGGGGGGGCGGTACTTC,CASSLVGAGGRYF
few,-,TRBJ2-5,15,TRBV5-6,TGTGCCAGCAGTCAGTCTCCAGGCTGGGGAGAGACCCAGTACTTC,CASSQSPGWGETQYF
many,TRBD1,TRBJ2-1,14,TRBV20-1,TGCAGTGCTGGGGACAGGGGGAGTTACAATGAGCAGTTCTTC,CSAGDRGSYNEQFF
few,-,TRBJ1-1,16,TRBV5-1,TGCGCCAGCAGCTTGGCCGCGGGCGCTCTCGGTGCTGAAGCTTTCTTT,CASSLAAGALGAEAFF
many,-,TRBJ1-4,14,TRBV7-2,TGTGCCAGCAGCTTAAACAGGGCGGATGAAAAACTGTTTTTT,CASSLNRADEKLFF
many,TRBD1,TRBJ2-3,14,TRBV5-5,TGTGCCAGCAGCCCCTCGTTAGGGGACAGGCAACAGTATTTT,CASSPSLGDRQQYF
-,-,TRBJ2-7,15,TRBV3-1,TGTGCCAGCAGCCAAGGACAGGATTACTCCTACGAGCAGTACTTC,CASSQGQDYSYEQYF
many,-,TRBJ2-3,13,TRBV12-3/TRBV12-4,TGTGCCAACCCCCCGTATATCACAGATACGCAGTATTTT,CANPPYITDTQYF
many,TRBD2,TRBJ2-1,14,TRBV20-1,TGCAGTGCTCCTCCCAGCGGGGGTTCCAATGAGCAGTTCTTC,CSAPPSGGSNEQFF
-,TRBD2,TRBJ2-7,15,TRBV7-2,TGTGCCAGCAGCCTCGACGGGACTAGCGGGTACGAGCAGTACTTC,CASSLDGTSGYEQYF
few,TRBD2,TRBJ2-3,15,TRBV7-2,TGTGCCAGCAGCAAAGCGGGGGGCCGCACAGATACGCAGTATTTT,CASSKAGGRTDTQYF
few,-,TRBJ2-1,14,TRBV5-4,TGTGCCAGCAGCTTGGGGGGGACACCGAATGAGCAGTTCTTC,CASSLGGTPNEQFF
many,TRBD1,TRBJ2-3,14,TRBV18,TGTGCCAGCTCACCGGCGGGACAGGGGGCGACGCAGTATTTT,CASSPAGQGATQYF
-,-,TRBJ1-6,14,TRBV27,TGTGCCAGCGGAGCCTTAAGGGGGAATTCACCCCTCCACTTT,CASGALRGNSPLHF
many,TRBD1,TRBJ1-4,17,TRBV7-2,TGTGCCAGCAACCGCGGGGGGACAGGGCCGTTTAGAGAAAAACTGTTTTTT,CASNRGGTGPFREKLFF
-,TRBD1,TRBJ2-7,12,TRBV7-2,TGTGCCAGCAGCCGTTCAGGGGGCGACCAGTACTTC,CASSRSGGDQYF
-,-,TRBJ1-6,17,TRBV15,TGTGCCACCAGCAGCTGGGGGTCGGGCTCCTATAATTCACCCCTCCACTTT,CATSSWGSGSYNSPLHF
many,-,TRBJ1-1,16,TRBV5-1,TGCGCCAGCAGCCCCCGGGTGTCGGCCAGCCAAGATGAAGCTTTCTTT,CASSPRVSASQDEAFF
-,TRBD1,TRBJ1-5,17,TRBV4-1,TGCGCCAGCAGCCTAGGGGTAGGACAGGGGAGAGATCAGCCCCAGCATTTT,CASSLGVGQGRDQPQHF
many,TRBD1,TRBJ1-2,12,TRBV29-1,TGCAGCGGGGGACAGGGGATTGAAGGCTACACCTTC,CSGGQGIEGYTF
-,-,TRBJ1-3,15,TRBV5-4,TGTGCCAGCATGGAGGGGTCGAGCTCTGGAAACACCATATATTTT,CASMEGSSSGNTIYF